What follows are 9 T cell receptor beta chains derived from one specimen sequenced in a study of Graves' ophthalmopathy and Graves' hyperthyroidism. Using RNA transcripts, the TCR beta CDR3 regions were amplified. HTBI-primed RT-PCR formed the first round, and a multiplex PCR formed the second. TCRdb redid the calling of the multiplex PCR reads with MiXCR, one entry per CDR3 protein. The sample yields about 700,000 distinct CDR3 sequences, around 40% seen once. The sequencing input was peripheral blood. The source of these receptors is an adult man with Graves' ophthalmopathy.

The CDR3, as DNA: TGCAGCGTGGCACAGGGGACAGATACGCAGTATTTT. Protein sequence: CSVAQGTDTQYF. The J gene is TRBJ2-3, the V gene TRBV29-1, with TRBD1 matching over 7 bases. This CDR3 has 12 amino acids. With V trimmed by 6 bases and J by 3 bases, 3 bases remained unmatched. The V gene's germline CDR1 is SQVTM and CDR2 ANQGSEA.

This chain connects TRBV7-9 to TRBJ1-2, with TRBD1 matching over 11 bases. J gave up 3 bases and V 8 bases, and 8 bases lay outside the gene matches. Germline CDR1 SEHNR, CDR2 FQNEAQ (reference sequence). The CDR3 covers 15 residues. This CDR3 is CASSADRGRDYGYTF. The DNA for the CDR3 is TGTGCCAGCTCTGCGGACAGGGGGCGAGACTATGGCTACACCTTC.

This clonotype has only a few counts. V and J are TRBV10-3 and TRBJ1-3; D not resolved. The CDR3 runs 13 residues. Germline V gene lookup returns CDR1 ENHRY and CDR2 SYGVKD. Trimming stripped 3 bases from V and 9 bases from J, with 12 bases between. CDR3 sequence reads: CAISDPAIPTIYF. The CDR3 nucleotides are TGTGCCATCAGTGACCCCGCAATTCCCACCATATATTTT.

In its sample, this clonotype was seen a few times. The chain joins TRBV6-6 to TRBJ1-2; 10 bases are shared with TRBD1. With 2 bases clipped from V and 3 bases from J, the junction kept 3 bases outside the gene matches. Germline lookup yields CDR1 MNHNY and CDR2 SVGAGI (reference sequence). The CDR3 spans 15 residues. The CDR3: CASSYLGTGDYGYTF. For the CDR3, the DNA is TGTGCCAGCAGTTACCTGGGGACAGGGGACTATGGCTACACCTTC.

There are a few counts of this clonotype. This chain uses TRBV7-9 with TRBJ2-2, with D perhaps TRBD2 (6 bases). Germline CDR1 SEHNR, CDR2 FQNEAQ (reference sequence). V lost 5 bases, J lost 4 bases, and 11 bases lay in between. The CDR3 is made up of 14 amino acids. CDR3 amino acids: CASSVGGPTGELFF. The CDR3 DNA reads as TGTGCCAGCAGCGTTGGAGGGCCCACCGGGGAGCTGTTTTTT.

This clonotype has at least ten counts. This chain uses TRBV24-1 with TRBJ2-3; D possibly corresponds to TRBD2 (6 bases). Germline V gene data show CDR1 as KGHDR and CDR2 as SFDVKD. Trimming cost V 3 bases and J 3 bases, with 12 bases left between them. The CDR3 covers 15 residues. The CDR3 nucleotides read TGTGCCACCAGTGATGCGGGACTCTGGACAGATACGCAGTATTTT. It translates to CATSDAGLWTDTQYF.

This clonotype occurred many times. V gene TRBV29-1 combines with J gene TRBJ1-1; 8 bases line up with TRBD1. With V trimmed by 3 bases and J by 10 bases, 4 bases remained unmatched. The CDR3 loop spans 11 amino acids. The V gene's germline CDR1 is SQVTM and CDR2 ANQGSEA. The CDR3, as DNA: TGCAGCGTTGATCAGGGGGCTGGAGCTTTCTTT. Protein: CSVDQGAGAFF.

The V and J genes are TRBV12-3 or TRBV12-4 and TRBJ2-5; TRBD2 might be the D (5 bases). V gave up 2 bases and J gave up 2 bases, with 12 bases separating them. This CDR3 is 15 amino acids long. As DNA, the CDR3 is TGTGCCAGCAGTTTACTCGGGATCGAACAAGAGACCCAGTACTTC. It yields the protein CASSLLGIEQETQYF.

On this clonotype itself: A junction boundary mismatches the germline segment, possibly from a read error. The J gene is TRBJ2-5, the V gene TRBV7-2, with D hard to call. The germline V gene encodes CDR1 SGHTA and CDR2 FQGNSA. This CDR3 spans 10 amino acids. DNA of the CDR3: TGTGCCAGCAGCTTACGTGTGCGGTTCTTC. It translates to CASSLRVRFF.